This T cell receptor (beta chain) emerged from a study of T cell responses to AZD1222 COVID-19 vaccine. Study results and caveats: Within unmutated variant regions lay the reported targets of nearly half of spike-specific TCRs. It should be noted that donors were predominantly white British and more often female, and clonal diversity was possibly underestimated. There were vaccine-associated CD4 TCRs across spike, dominant at 160-218 and 743-854. Without day 14 samples, only post-peak T cell repertoires were studied.

The table came from immunoSEQ multiplex PCR; TCRdb's copy has only in-frame clones and leaves some out. The profile shows 150,000 or so clones, approximately 92% of them singletons. In regard to this clone: The antigen is unknown.

Germline V lookup: CDR1 KGHSH, CDR2 LQKENI. V trimming: 1 base; J trimming: 6 bases; junction bases outside the gene matches: 14. This CDR3 has 17 residues. The source is an adult in good health. The V and J genes are TRBV18 and TRBJ2-5, with 7 positions matching TRBD1. The sequenced sample was peripheral blood, obtained on day 0 of AZD1222 vaccination. CDR3 loop: CASSPLADRAVLKTQYF. The CDR3 nucleotides are TGTGCCAGCTCACCACTTGCAGACAGGGCGGTGTTAAAGACCCAGTACTTC. The full variable domain, rest sourced from reference TRBV18 and TRBJ2-5, is NAGVMQNPRHLVRRRGQEARLRCSPMKGHSHVYWYRQLPEEGLKFMVYLQKENIIDESGMPKERFSAEFPKEGPSILRIQQVVRGDSAAYFCASSPLADRAVLKTQYFGPGTRLLVL.